This paragraph reports one T cell receptor delta chain. This DNA translates differently at residues 7 and 15 from the TCRdb protein, which is that of a much larger clone; a read error is likely, and the protein shown is the DNA's own translation. TCRdb processed the multiplex PCR reads again with the CATT caller. The sample consists of roughly 90,000 delta-chain clones, 0.98% of them appearing once. The sample is drawn from a study of γδ T cells in repeated Plasmodium falciparum infection. Germline CDR1 and CDR2: TSWWSYY and QGS. The CDR3 runs to 18 residues. Flow sorting of PBMC yielded separate Vgamma9/Vdelta2+ and Vdelta2-negative gammadelta T cell populations for bulk repertoire analysis.

The clonotype comes from a pool of human donors (malaria-infected and uninfected, not separated). This chain links TRDV1 with TRDJ1, with D unclear. The material sequenced was gamma-delta T cells from blood. The CDR3: CALGDLSWPHKYTDELIF. In DNA, the CDR3 is TGTGCTCTTGGGGATCTTAGCTGGCCTCACAAGTACACCGATGAACTCATCTTT.